Presented here are 21 T cell receptor beta chains from one specimen sequenced in a study of molecular identifiers for immune sequencing clone quantification. Each CDR3 protein gets one entry after TCRdb re-called the PCR reads with MiXCR. The data show about half a million distinct CDR3 sequences, roughly a fifth seen once. Sample: naive CD8+ T cells from blood, with Jurkat cell RNA spiked in. Indicated subset: FACS-sorted CD8+CD4-CCR7+CD45RA+ naive T cells. All receptors derive from a human donor in good health. Some libraries in this study had Jurkat cell RNA spiked in.

This chain connects TRBV3-1 to TRBJ2-6, with 9 bases fitting TRBD1. From germline, CDR1 is LGHDT and CDR2 YNNKEL (reference sequence). After removal of 0 bases from V and 1 base from J, the junction contained 10 bases not matched to a gene. The length of the CDR3 is 20 residues. The CDR3 DNA reads as TGTGCCAGCAGCCAAGACGGGACAGGGTACTTTATTTCTGGGGCCAACGTCCTGACTTTC. This translates into CASSQDGTGYFISGANVLTF.

This clonotype has more than one count but fewer than ten. CDR3 amino acids: CASSTSGGPSSGNTIYF. In DNA, the CDR3 is TGTGCCAGCAGCACTAGTGGGGGGCCAAGCTCTGGAAACACCATATATTTT. The chain links TRBV7-9 to TRBJ1-3, with D possibly TRBD1 on 6 matching bases. CDR1 SEHNR and CDR2 FQNEAQ come from the germline V gene (reference sequence). V gave up 5 bases and J gave up 0 bases, with 17 bases separating them. CDR3 size: 17 residues. Combining the CDR3 with reference TRBV7-9 and TRBJ1-3 gives the whole variable domain DTGVSQNPRHKITKRGQNVTFRCDPISEHNRLYWYRQTLGQGPEFLTYFQNEAQLEKSRLLSDRFSAERPKGSFSTLEIQRTEQGDSAMYLCASSTSGGPSSGNTIYFGEGSWLTVV.

This clonotype occurred many times. The chain couples TRBV12-3 or TRBV12-4 to TRBJ2-3; no reliable D call. The CDR3 loop spans 13 amino acids. The V end was cut by 2 bases, the J end by 1 base, with 4 bases between. Here the CDR3 reads CASSLFRTDTQYF. The CDR3 DNA sequence: TGTGCCAGCAGTTTATTTCGCACAGATACGCAGTATTTT.

The sample holds one count of this clonotype. Sequence at one end of the junction differs from germline and may be a read error. The J gene is TRBJ1-1, the V gene TRBV5-6; 9 bases align to TRBD1. Germline V gene sequence: CDR1 SGHDT, CDR2 YYEEEE. The CDR3 contains 15 residues. The CDR3 DNA reads TGTGCCAGCAGCTTTGTAGGGACAGGGATCACTGGAGCTTTCTTT. The encoded protein is CASSFVGTGITGAFF.

The table lists this clonotype with a count of one. This chain joins TRBV20-1 and TRBJ2-7; 8 bases align to TRBD1. The CDR3 has 14 amino acids. Germline V gene data show CDR1 as DFQATT and CDR2 as SNEGSKA (reference sequence). Trimming took 5 bases from V and 7 from J; bases not matched to a gene: 13. The CDR3 DNA reads as TGCAGTGCTGCCGACAGGGGCCAACCGAGGGAGCAGTACTTC. Its translation is CSAADRGQPREQYF.

The chain combines TRBV6-5 with TRBJ1-2; D call uncertain. The V gene lost 8 bases and the J gene lost 4 bases, with 11 bases spanning the gap. The CDR3 spans 12 residues. Germline V gene data show CDR1 as MNHEY and CDR2 as SVGAGI. The DNA for the CDR3 is TGTGCCAGCCACGAATGGGGCTATGGCTACACCTTC. Translation gives CASHEWGYGYTF.

This clonotype has just a few counts. CDR3 protein: CASSLGAGNNEQFF. In DNA form, the CDR3 reads TGTGCCAGCAGCTTAGGAGCGGGAAACAATGAGCAGTTCTTC. V usage is TRBV7-9 and J usage is TRBJ2-1; 7 positions match TRBD2. The germline V gene encodes CDR1 SEHNR and CDR2 FQNEAQ (reference sequence). The CDR3 runs 14 residues. V dropped 1 base and J dropped 5; count of bases not matched to a gene: 2.

About this clonotype itself: A single base separates this from a much larger clone, so it may be a read error. The chain links TRBV10-3 to TRBJ2-2; D not certain. Germline V gene sequence: CDR1 ENHRY, CDR2 SYGVKD. This CDR3 region has 12 residues. The DNA of the CDR3 is TGTGCCATCAAAAAATCCACCAGGGAGCTGTTTTTT. This sequence encodes CAIKKSTRELFF.

The chain employs TRBV7-9 and TRBJ2-2, with D possibly matching TRBD1 (6 bases). CDR3 size: 15 residues. Germline lookup yields CDR1 SEHNR and CDR2 FQNEAQ (reference sequence). V lost 6 bases to trimming and J lost 2 bases, with 13 bases between them. This chain's CDR3 is CASRHPGQNTGELFF. The DNA of the CDR3 is TGTGCCAGCAGGCACCCGGGACAAAACACCGGGGAGCTGTTTTTT.

This clonotype has at least ten counts. The chain joins TRBV12-3 or TRBV12-4 to TRBJ2-7; D is ambiguous. The CDR3 spans 13 residues. The V end was cut by 1 base, the J end by 7 bases, with 11 bases between. CDR3 sequence reads: CASSLELDAEQYF. DNA of the CDR3: TGTGCCAGCAGTTTAGAGTTGGACGCTGAGCAGTACTTC.

This clonotype was observed many times. The rearrangement joins TRBV28 to TRBJ1-1; possibly TRBD1 for D (6 bases). Germline CDR1 is MDHEN and CDR2 is SYDVKM. V lost 6 bases, J lost 0 bases, and 20 bases lay in between. CDR3 length equals 17 residues. The CDR3 loop reads CASREGAGATLNTEAFF. CDR3 sequence (DNA): TGTGCCAGCAGAGAAGGGGCAGGGGCAACGTTGAACACTGAAGCTTTCTTT.

This clonotype has at least ten counts. This chain connects TRBV9 to TRBJ1-4; no reliable D call. CDR1 and CDR2 from the germline V gene are SGDLS and YYNGEE. Trimming pared 0 bases from V and 0 bases from J, leaving 6 bases between. CDR3 length: 15 residues. The CDR3 coding sequence is TGTGCCAGCAGCGTAGGAGCTACAACTAATGAAAAACTGTTTTTT. The encoded protein is CASSVGATTNEKLFF.

This clonotype was observed a handful of times. The genes are TRBV7-3 and TRBJ2-5; D uncertain. In germline, CDR1 is SGHTA, CDR2 FQGTGA. This CDR3 region has 17 residues. Trimming left V 2 bases short and J 0 bases short, with 16 bases between. CDR3 DNA: TGTGCCAGCAGCTTAGGCTACGGGTTGGAGTACCAAGAGACCCAGTACTTC. Translating it yields CASSLGYGLEYQETQYF.

The J gene is TRBJ2-3, the V gene TRBV19; either TRBD1 or TRBD2 may fit D (5 bases each). The CDR3 is made up of 14 amino acids. V gave up 4 bases and J gave up 2 bases, with 10 bases separating them. Germline V gene lookup returns CDR1 LNHDA and CDR2 SQIVND (reference sequence). This CDR3 is CASSRWGFTDTQYF. CDR3 DNA: TGTGCCAGTAGTAGGTGGGGGTTCACAGATACGCAGTATTTT.

This clonotype was counted only a few times. V is TRBV18 and J is TRBJ2-1, with TRBD2 matching 8 bases. After removal of 4 bases from V and 4 bases from J, the junction contained 12 bases not matched to a gene. CDR3 size: 17 residues. Germline V gene lookup returns CDR1 KGHSH and CDR2 LQKENI. The CDR3 sequence: CASSRYSGKTNYNEQFF. DNA of the CDR3: TGTGCCAGCTCACGTTATAGCGGGAAGACTAATTACAATGAGCAGTTCTTC.

This clonotype has more than one count but fewer than ten. The chain combines TRBV4-1 with TRBJ1-6, with D unresolved. Germline CDR1 and CDR2: MGHRA and YSYEKL. CDR3 length: 15 amino acids. Trimming removed 3 bases from V and 7 bases from J, with 13 bases in between. CDR3 DNA: TGCGCCAGCAGCCAGTTGCGGGAGTTCAATTCACCCCTCCACTTT. This gives the protein CASSQLREFNSPLHF.

This clonotype was observed a handful of times. The rearrangement joins TRBV6-5 to TRBJ1-6, with 7 bases matching TRBD1. From germline, CDR1 is MNHEY and CDR2 SVGAGI. The J segment lost 7 bases and the V segment lost 7 bases, leaving 13 bases of the junction unmatched. The CDR3 extends over 16 amino acids. For the CDR3, the DNA is TGTGCCAGCACGGCAGCAGGGGGATACCAAAATTCACCCCTCCACTTT. It yields the protein CASTAAGGYQNSPLHF.

Remarks on this clonotype: One junction end does not reproduce the germline sequence, and a read error may be involved. The V gene is TRBV7-9, the J gene TRBJ2-5, with D perhaps given as TRBD1 or TRBD2 (7 bases each). Germline V gene data show CDR1 as SEHNR and CDR2 as FQNEAQ (reference sequence). The CDR3 runs to 20 residues. The CDR3, as DNA: TGTGCCAGCAGCCAAACCTCCGTGGGGGGGACAGCCGTCTACCAAGAGACCCAGTGCTTC. Amino acid sequence: CASSQTSVGGTAVYQETQCF.

The V gene is TRBV7-6, the J gene TRBJ1-3, with 9 nucleotides matching TRBD1. V was clipped by 5 bases and J by 1 base; unmatched bases: 9. Germline CDR1 is SGHVS and CDR2 is FNYEAQ. This CDR3 is 17 amino acids long. The CDR3 loop reads CASSPTTTGGSGNTIYF. The CDR3 DNA reads TGTGCCAGCAGCCCGACGACGACAGGGGGTTCTGGAAACACCATATATTTT.

Here the CDR3 reads CASGRGGTEAFF. CDR3 DNA sequence: TGTGCCAGCGGCCGGGGAGGGACTGAAGCTTTCTTT. The chain employs TRBV27 and TRBJ1-1; D is undetermined. V lost 8 bases, J lost 5 bases, and 12 bases lay in between. Looked up from germline, CDR1 is MNHEY and CDR2 is SMNVEV (reference sequence). The CDR3 length is 12 residues.

This clonotype was seen many times. This chain links TRBV20-1 with TRBJ2-7, with D uncertain. The CDR3 contains 14 residues. V was cut by 0 bases and J by 0 bases, with 9 bases left in between. Germline V gene sequence: CDR1 DFQATT, CDR2 SNEGSKA (reference sequence). CDR3 region: CSARDDRSSYEQYF. The DNA for the CDR3 is TGCAGTGCTAGAGACGATAGGAGCTCCTACGAGCAGTACTTC.